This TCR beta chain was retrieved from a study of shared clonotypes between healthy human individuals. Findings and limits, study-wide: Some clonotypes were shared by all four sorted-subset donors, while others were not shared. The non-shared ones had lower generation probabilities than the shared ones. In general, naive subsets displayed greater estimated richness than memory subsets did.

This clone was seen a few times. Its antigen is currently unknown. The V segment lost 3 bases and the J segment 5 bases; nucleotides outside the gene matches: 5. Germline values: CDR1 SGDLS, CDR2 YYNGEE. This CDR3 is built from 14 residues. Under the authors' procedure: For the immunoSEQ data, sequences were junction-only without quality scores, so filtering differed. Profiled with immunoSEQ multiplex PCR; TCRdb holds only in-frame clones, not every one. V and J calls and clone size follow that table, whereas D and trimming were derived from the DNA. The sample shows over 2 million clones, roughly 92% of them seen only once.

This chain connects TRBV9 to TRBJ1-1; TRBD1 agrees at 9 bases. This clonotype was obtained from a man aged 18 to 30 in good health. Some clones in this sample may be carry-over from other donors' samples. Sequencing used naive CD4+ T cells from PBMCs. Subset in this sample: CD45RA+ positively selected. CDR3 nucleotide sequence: TGTGCCAGCAGCGCACAGGGGGCGATGACTGAAGCTTTCTTT. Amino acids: CASSAQGAMTEAFF.